A selection of T cell receptor beta chains follows, all from one sample in a study of cytomegalovirus exposure and HLA in healthy donors. Assay: immunoSEQ multiplex PCR; the TCRdb copy retains only in-frame clones and omits some. Found here are some 140,000 clones, roughly three quarters of them singletons; the top ten hold about 3.4%. Sample: PBMCs. These TCRs come from a female donor in good health and CMV-seronegative. CDR3s include the opening cysteine and the closing phenylalanine or tryptophan. Fields, in order: clone size, V gene, J gene, D gene, CDR3 DNA, CDR3 protein. D genes are given only for firm matches. Expanded clones get a size class; other rows say once, few or many, or leave the size out.

NA	TRBV25-1	TRBJ2-2	TRBD1	TGTGCCAGCAGTGACCCATCCGGGACAGGGAACACCGGGGAGCTGTTTTTT	CASSDPSGTGNTGELFF
few	TRBV6-5	TRBJ1-1	NA	TGTGCCAGCAGTTACGTACGGAGAGATGAAGCTTTCTTT	CASSYVRRDEAFF
NA	TRBV18	TRBJ2-7	NA	TGTGCCAGCTCACCAACCAGGGGGGCGTCCTACGAGCAGTACTTC	CASSPTRGASYEQYF
NA	TRBV11-1	TRBJ1-1	NA	TGTGCCAGCAGCAAGGGGCGGGGTGGTACTGAAGCTTTCTTT	CASSKGRGGTEAFF
NA	TRBV20-1	TRBJ1-1	TRBD1	TGCAGTGCCCGGACAGGCCTAGAGGGTTTCTTT	CSARTGLEGFF
NA	TRBV11-2	TRBJ2-5	NA	TGTGCCAGCAGCTTAGGTACAGCCCAAGAGACCCAGTACTTC	CASSLGTAQETQYF
NA	TRBV29-1	TRBJ1-2	NA	TGCAGCGTTGATAGGGGGAATGGCTACACCTTC	CSVDRGNGYTF
NA	TRBV28	TRBJ1-3	TRBD1	TGTGCCAGCCAGACAGGGATTGGAAACACCATATATTTT	CASQTGIGNTIYF
few	TRBV9	TRBJ2-5	TRBD2	TGTGCCAGCAGCGCCCCAGCGGGAGTTGGAGAGACCCAGTACTTC	CASSAPAGVGETQYF
NA	TRBV27	TRBJ2-1	TRBD2	TGTGCCAGCAGTTTTCTACGCGGGGGGCCCTACAATGAGCAGTTCTTC	CASSFLRGGPYNEQFF
NA	TRBV7-8	TRBJ1-1	NA	TGTGCCAGCAGCTCCAGGGGCACTGAAGCTTTCTTT	CASSSRGTEAFF
NA	TRBV21-1	TRBJ1-3	NA	TGTGCCAGCAGCAAAGTGGGGACATACAAGGACTCTGGAAACACCATATATTTT	CASSKVGTYKDSGNTIYF
NA	TRBV28	TRBJ1-2	NA	TGTGCCAGCAGTCGAAGCGGGGGGCGCCACTATGGCTACACCTTC	CASSRSGGRHYGYTF
NA	TRBV10-3	TRBJ2-7	TRBD1	TGTGCCATCAGTGCCTTTGGACAGGACTTCAAATCCGAGCAGTACTTC	CAISAFGQDFKSEQYF